The table lists the clone carrying this T cell receptor (beta chain) with a count of one. Its antigen is not identified. The PCR had 60 Vbeta and 13 Jbeta primers. Generated by immunoSEQ multiplex PCR, the TCRdb table keeps only in-frame clones and is missing some. There are 140,000 to 150,000 clones in the sample; around 77% occur only once, and approximately 6.9% lies in the top ten. This entry belongs to a study of cytomegalovirus exposure and HLA in healthy donors. Study results and caveats: When the data were analyzed later, several of the most significant clusters appeared to be linked to common viral pathogens. Relative to the roughly 690-donor mean, N-insertions were reportedly fewer in an Asian-associated ancestry cluster in a later analysis. Analyses of presence and absence presupposed an approximately uniform sequencing depth across donors.

This cohort consisted of healthy bone marrow donors. V dropped 0 bases and J dropped 1 base, with 5 bases sitting between them. This CDR3 spans 13 amino acids. CDR1 and CDR2 from the germline V gene are GTSNPN and SVGIG (reference sequence). This receptor was identified in a woman between 35 and 50 years old in good health and CMV-seropositive. Input material: PBMCs. The chain recombines TRBV30 with TRBJ2-3; a possible D gene is TRBD1 (5 bases). The CDR3 nucleotides read TGTGCCTGGAGTGTAGGGGGCACAGATACGCAGTATTTT. This codes for CAWSVGGTDTQYF.